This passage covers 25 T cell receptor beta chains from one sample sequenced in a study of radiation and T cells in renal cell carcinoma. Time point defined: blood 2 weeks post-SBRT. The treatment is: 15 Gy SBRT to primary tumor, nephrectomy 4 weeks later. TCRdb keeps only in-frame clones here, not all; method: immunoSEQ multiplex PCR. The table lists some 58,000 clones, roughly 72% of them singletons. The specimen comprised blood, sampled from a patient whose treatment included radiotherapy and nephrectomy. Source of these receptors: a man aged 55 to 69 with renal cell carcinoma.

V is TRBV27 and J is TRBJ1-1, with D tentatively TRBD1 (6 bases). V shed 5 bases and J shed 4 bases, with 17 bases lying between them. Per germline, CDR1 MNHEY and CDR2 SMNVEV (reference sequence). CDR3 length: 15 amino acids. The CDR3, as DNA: TGTGCCAGCAGTCTCCGTACAGGGACCGGCACTGAAGCTTTCTTT. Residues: CASSLRTGTGTEAFF.

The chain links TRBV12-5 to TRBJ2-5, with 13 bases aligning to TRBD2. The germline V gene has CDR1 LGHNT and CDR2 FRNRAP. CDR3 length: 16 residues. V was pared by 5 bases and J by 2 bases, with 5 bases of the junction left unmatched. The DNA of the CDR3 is TGTGCTAGTGGTCCACCGGGACTAGCGGGACAAGAGACCCAGTACTTC. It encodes CASGPPGLAGQETQYF.

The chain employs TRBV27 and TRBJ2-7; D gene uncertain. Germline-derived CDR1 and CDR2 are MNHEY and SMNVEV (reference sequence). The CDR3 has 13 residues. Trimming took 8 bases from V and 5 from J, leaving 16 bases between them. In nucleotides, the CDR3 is TGTGCCAGCGGCTTAATGGGCTCACACGAGCAGTACTTC. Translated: CASGLMGSHEQYF.

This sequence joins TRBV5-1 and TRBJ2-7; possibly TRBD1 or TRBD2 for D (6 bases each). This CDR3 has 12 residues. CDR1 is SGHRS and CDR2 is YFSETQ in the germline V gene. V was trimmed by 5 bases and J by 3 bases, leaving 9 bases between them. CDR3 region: CASRQGGYEQYF. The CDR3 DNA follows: TGCGCCAGCAGACAGGGAGGCTACGAGCAGTACTTC.

The CDR3 coding sequence is TGCGCCAGCAGCCCCCCACCGTGGGCTGAGACCTACGAGCAGTACTTC. This sequence encodes CASSPPPWAETYEQYF. The chain uses TRBV5-1 and TRBJ2-5; D call uncertain. The J call is in doubt because the DNA end fits TRBJ2-7 better. Germline V gives CDR1 SGHRS, CDR2 YFSETQ. This CDR3 is 16 amino acids long.

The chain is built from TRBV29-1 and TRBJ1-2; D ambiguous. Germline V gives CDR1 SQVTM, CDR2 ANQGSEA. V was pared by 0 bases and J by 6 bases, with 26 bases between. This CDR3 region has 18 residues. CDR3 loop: CSVEETITTLVQLNGYTF. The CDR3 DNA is TGCAGCGTTGAAGAAACAATTACCACCCTTGTCCAGCTAAATGGCTACACCTTC.

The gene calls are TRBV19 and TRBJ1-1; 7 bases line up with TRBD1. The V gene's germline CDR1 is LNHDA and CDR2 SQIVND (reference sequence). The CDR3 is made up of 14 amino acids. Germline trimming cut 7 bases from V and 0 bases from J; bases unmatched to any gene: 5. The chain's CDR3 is CASNKQGMNTEAFF. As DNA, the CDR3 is TGTGCCAGTAACAAACAGGGGATGAACACTGAAGCTTTCTTT.

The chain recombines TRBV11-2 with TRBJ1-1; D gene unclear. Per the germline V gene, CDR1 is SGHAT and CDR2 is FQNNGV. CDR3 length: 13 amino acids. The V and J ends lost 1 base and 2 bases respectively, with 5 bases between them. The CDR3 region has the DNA TGTGCCAGCAGCTTAGGCACAAACACTGAAGCTTTCTTT. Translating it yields CASSLGTNTEAFF.

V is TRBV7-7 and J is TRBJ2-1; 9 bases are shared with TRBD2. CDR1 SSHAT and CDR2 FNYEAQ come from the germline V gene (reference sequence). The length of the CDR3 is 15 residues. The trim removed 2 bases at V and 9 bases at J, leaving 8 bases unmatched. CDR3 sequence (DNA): TGTGCCAGCAGCTTATCTCTAGCGGGATTGGGTGAGCAGTTCTTC. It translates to CASSLSLAGLGEQFF. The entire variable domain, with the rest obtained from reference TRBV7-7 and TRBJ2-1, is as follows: GAGVSQSPRYKVTKRGQDVTLRCDPISSHATLYWYQQALGQGPEFLTYFNYEAQPDKSGLPSDRFSAERPEGSISTLTIQRTEQRDSAMYRCASSLSLAGLGEQFFGPGTRLTVL.

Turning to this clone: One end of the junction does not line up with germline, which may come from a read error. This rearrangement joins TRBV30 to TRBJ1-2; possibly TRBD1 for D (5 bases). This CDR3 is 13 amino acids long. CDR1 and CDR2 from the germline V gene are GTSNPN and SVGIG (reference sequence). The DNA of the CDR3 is TGTGCCGGGAGATCCAGGGCTTCTGATGGCTACACCTTC. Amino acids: CAGRSRASDGYTF.

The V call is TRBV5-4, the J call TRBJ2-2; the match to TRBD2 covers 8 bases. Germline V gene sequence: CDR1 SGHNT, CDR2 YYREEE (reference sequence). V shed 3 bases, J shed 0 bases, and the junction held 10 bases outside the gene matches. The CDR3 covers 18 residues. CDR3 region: CASSSPGTRVSNTGELFF. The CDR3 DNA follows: TGTGCCAGCAGCTCACCCGGGACTAGGGTTTCGAACACCGGGGAGCTGTTTTTT.

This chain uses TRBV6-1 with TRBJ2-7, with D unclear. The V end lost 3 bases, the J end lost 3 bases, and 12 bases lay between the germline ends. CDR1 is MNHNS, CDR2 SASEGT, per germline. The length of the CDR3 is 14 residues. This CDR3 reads CASSDPSYDYEQYF. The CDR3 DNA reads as TGTGCCAGCAGTGACCCCTCCTACGACTACGAGCAGTACTTC.

The CDR3 sequence is CASTELGGGAIYNEQFF. CDR3 nucleotides: TGTGCCAGCACTGAGCTGGGCGGGGGGGCTATATACAATGAGCAGTTCTTC. This chain joins TRBV27 and TRBJ2-1; 9 positions match TRBD2. Germline V lookup: CDR1 MNHEY, CDR2 SMNVEV (reference sequence). The V segment lost 7 bases and the J segment 4 bases; nucleotides outside the gene matches: 14. This CDR3 region has 17 residues.

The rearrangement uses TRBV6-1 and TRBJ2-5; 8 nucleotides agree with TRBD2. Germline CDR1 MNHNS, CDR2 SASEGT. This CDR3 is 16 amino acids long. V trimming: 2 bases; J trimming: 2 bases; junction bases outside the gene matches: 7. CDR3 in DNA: TGTGCCAGCAGTGAATTGGCTAGCGGGCTTCAAGAGACCCAGTACTTC. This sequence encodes CASSELASGLQETQYF.

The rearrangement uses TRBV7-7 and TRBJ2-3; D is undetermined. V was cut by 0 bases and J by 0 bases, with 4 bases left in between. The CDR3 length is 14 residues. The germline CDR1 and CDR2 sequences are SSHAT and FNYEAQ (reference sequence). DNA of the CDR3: TGTGCCAGCAGCTTAGCGGGGAGCACAGATACGCAGTATTTT. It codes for CASSLAGSTDTQYF.

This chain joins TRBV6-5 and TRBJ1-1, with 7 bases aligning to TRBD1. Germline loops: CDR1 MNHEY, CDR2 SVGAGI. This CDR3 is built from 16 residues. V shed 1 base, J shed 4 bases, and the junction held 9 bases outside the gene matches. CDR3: CASSYLPTGRGTEAFF. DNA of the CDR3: TGTGCCAGCAGTTACTTGCCGACAGGGAGGGGCACTGAAGCTTTCTTT.

CDR3 sequence (DNA): TGTGCCAGCTCACCTCCAACAGGAGAAGCTTTCTTT. Its translation is CASSPPTGEAFF. The chain combines TRBV18 with TRBJ1-1; D is perhaps TRBD1 (5 bases). Trimming pared 3 bases from V and 8 bases from J, leaving 10 bases between. Per the germline V gene, CDR1 is KGHSH and CDR2 is LQKENI. The CDR3 spans 12 residues.

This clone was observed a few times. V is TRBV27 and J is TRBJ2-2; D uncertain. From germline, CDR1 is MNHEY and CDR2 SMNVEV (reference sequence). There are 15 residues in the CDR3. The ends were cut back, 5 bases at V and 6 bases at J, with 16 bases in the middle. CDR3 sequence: CASSLDFLGAGELFF. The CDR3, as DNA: TGTGCCAGCAGTCTCGACTTCTTAGGCGCCGGGGAGCTGTTTTTT.

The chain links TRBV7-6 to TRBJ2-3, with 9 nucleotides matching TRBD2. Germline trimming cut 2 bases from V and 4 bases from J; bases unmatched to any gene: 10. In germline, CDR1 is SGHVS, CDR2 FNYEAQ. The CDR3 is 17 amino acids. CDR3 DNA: TGTGCCAGCAGCTTAAGCTCCGGGACTAGCTATGCAGATACGCAGTATTTT. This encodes CASSLSSGTSYADTQYF.

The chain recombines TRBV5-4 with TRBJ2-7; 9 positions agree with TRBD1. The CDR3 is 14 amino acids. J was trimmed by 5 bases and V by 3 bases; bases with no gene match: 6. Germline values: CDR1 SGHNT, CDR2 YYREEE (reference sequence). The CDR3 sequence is CASSWTTGGNEQYF. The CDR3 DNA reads TGTGCCAGCAGCTGGACGACAGGGGGAAACGAGCAGTACTTC.

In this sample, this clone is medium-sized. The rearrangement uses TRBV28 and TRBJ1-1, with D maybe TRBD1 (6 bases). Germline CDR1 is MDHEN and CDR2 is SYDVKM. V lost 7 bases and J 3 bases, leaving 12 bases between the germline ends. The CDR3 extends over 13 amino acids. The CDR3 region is CASNLAGDTEAFF. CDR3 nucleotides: TGTGCCAGCAACCTAGCAGGGGACACTGAAGCTTTCTTT.

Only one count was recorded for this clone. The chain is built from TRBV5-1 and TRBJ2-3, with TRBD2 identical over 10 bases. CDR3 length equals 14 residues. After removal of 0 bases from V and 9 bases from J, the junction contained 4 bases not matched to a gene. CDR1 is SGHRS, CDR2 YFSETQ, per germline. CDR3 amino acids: CASSLALAGETQYF. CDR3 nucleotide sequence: TGCGCCAGCAGCTTGGCTCTAGCGGGGGAGACGCAGTATTTT. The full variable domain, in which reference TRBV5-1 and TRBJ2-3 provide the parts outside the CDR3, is KAGVTQTPRYLIKTRGQQVTLSCSPISGHRSVSWYQQTPGQGLQFLFEYFSETQRNKGNFPGRFSGRQFSNSRSEMNVSTLELGDSALYLCASSLALAGETQYFGPGTRLTVL.

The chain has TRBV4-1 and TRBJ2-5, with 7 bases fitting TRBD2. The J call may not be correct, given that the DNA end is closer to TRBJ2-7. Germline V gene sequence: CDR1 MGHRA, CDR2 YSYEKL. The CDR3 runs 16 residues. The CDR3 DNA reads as TGCGCCAGCAGCCAAGGTCTAGCGGATATCTCCTACGAGCAGTACTTC. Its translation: CASSQGLADISYEQYF.

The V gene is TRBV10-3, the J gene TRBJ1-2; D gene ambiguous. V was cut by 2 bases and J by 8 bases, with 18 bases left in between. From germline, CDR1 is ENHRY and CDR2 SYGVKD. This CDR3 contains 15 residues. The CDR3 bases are TGTGCCATCAGTGAGAGGTCGAGGCCTGCGGAAGGCTACACCTTC. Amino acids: CAISERSRPAEGYTF.

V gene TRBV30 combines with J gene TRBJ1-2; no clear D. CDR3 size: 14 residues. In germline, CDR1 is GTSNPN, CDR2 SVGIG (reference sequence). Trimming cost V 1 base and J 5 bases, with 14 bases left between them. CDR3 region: CAWSGYLREYGYTF. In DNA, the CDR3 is TGTGCCTGGAGTGGCTACCTTAGGGAATATGGCTACACCTTC.